Sequencing of this T cell receptor beta chain was carried out in a study of molecular identifiers for immune sequencing clone quantification. Study as a whole: In the replicates, RNA derived from around 20,000 or 99,000 naive CD8 cells was divided into five parts, and four were sequenced.

TCRdb reprocessed the PCR reads with MiXCR, giving one entry per CDR3 protein. The sample records about 70,000 distinct CDR3 sequences, under 20% being singletons. Germline V gene lookup returns CDR1 SGHTA and CDR2 FQGNSA. CDR3 length: 15 residues. The V gene end was trimmed by 7 bases and the J gene end by 3 bases; junction bases not matched to a gene: 8. Naive CD8 T cells were FACS-sorted by CD8+CD4-CCR7+CD45RA+ markers. This clonotype was counted at least ten times. Its antigen remains unknown. Study-wide results and limits: Over 97% of effector molecules, yet under 1% of naive-cell molecules, were held by clones above 20 RNA copies.

The receptor comes from a human donor in good health. Some libraries in this study had Jurkat cell RNA spiked in. V usage is TRBV7-2 and J usage is TRBJ1-1; 10 nucleotides agree with TRBD1. Sequences were obtained from naive CD8+ T cells from blood, with Jurkat cell RNA spiked in. Subset described: FACS-sorted CD8+CD4-CCR7+CD45RA+ naive T cells. DNA of the CDR3: TGTGCCAGCATCAGGGACAGGGGAGTGGACACTGAAGCTTTCTTT. Its translation is CASIRDRGVDTEAFF.